Listed below are T cell receptor beta chains from one sample, sequenced in a study of T cell responses to AZD1222 COVID-19 vaccine. TCRdb's table, derived via immunoSEQ multiplex PCR, lists solely in-frame clones and lacks some. The top ten hold 20% of the sample, which has about 73,000 clones, about 91% seen once. This specimen consisted of peripheral blood, obtained on day 0 of AZD1222 vaccination. All receptors derive from an adult in good health. Each CDR3 is given with its conserved first and last residue. The D gene is left open where the match is weak. Size values are once, few and many counts, or a class for expanded clones, and some rows have none.

>-|TRBV19|TRBJ2-3|-
TGTGCCCCAGGGTACACAGATACGCAGTATTTT
CAPGYTDTQYF
>-|TRBV3-1/TRBV3-2|TRBJ1-4|-
TGTGCCAGCAGCCAAGGATACAGAGCAACTAATGAAAAACTGTTTTTT
CASSQGYRATNEKLFF
>-|TRBV29-1|TRBJ2-6|-
TGCAGCGTGATTCTTCACTCTGGGGCCAACGTCCTGACTTTC
CSVILHSGANVLTF
>TRBD1|TRBV5-1|TRBJ2-3|-
TGCGCCAGCAGCTCGGGAGGACAGGGGACAGATACGCAGTATTTT
CASSSGGQGTDTQYF
>-|TRBV5-1|TRBJ1-6|-
TGCGCCAGCAGCTTCGACAAGGCTGGCTCACCCCTCCACTTT
CASSFDKAGSPLHF
>-|TRBV27|TRBJ2-3|-
TGTGCCAGCAGCTTGGCGGGCACAGATACGCAGTATTTT
CASSLAGTDTQYF
>-|TRBV18|TRBJ2-5|-
TGTGCCAGCTCACAAGAGAGGACGGTCTCGGAGACCCAGTACTTC
CASSQERTVSETQYF
>TRBD1|TRBV12-5|TRBJ2-1|-
TGTGCTAGTGGTTTGGCCCGGACAGGGTCCTACAATGAGCAGTTCTTC
CASGLARTGSYNEQFF
>TRBD1|TRBV5-4|TRBJ2-1|-
TGTGCCAGCAGCTTCACGGGACAGGGGCACGATGAGCAGTTCTTC
CASSFTGQGHDEQFF
>-|TRBV7-2|TRBJ2-2|-
TGTGCCAGCAGCAAAAACTCGGAGGACGGGGAGCTGTTTTTT
CASSKNSEDGELFF
>-|TRBV28|TRBJ2-7|-
TGTGCCAGCAGTCCACCCCACTTATCGGGGATCCCCTACGAGCAGTACTTC
CASSPPHLSGIPYEQYF
>-|TRBV6-5|TRBJ1-6|-
TGTGCCAGCATAGAAGGGATCAATTCACCCCTCCACTTT
CASIEGINSPLHF
>TRBD1|TRBV11-2|TRBJ1-3|-
TGTGCCAGCAGCGCCGCAGGACAGGGGGAGTCTGGAAACACCATATATTTT
CASSAAGQGESGNTIYF
>TRBD2|TRBV2|TRBJ2-7|once
TGTGCCAGCAGTGAAAAGGTAGCGGGACCCCGAGCCTACGAGCAGTACTTC
CASSEKVAGPRAYEQYF
>-|TRBV5-6|TRBJ2-5|-
TGTGCCAGCAGCTTGGTCAGTGAGACCCAGTACTTC
CASSLVSETQYF
>-|TRBV12-3/TRBV12-4|TRBJ1-1|-
TGTGCCAGCAGTTTAAAACCGAGTGAAGCTTTCTTT
CASSLKPSEAFF
>-|TRBV7-9|TRBJ1-2|-
TGTGCCAGCAGCTGGACAGCCTATGGCTACACCTTC
CASSWTAYGYTF
>TRBD2|TRBV10-3|TRBJ2-2|-
TGTGCCACCGCCGGGCGGGGGGGGGCGAACACCGGGGAGCTGTTTTTT
CATAGRGGANTGELFF
>TRBD2|TRBV28|TRBJ2-7|-
TGTGCCAGCATCTCGGGGGGACTCACCTACGAGCAGTACTTC
CASISGGLTYEQYF
>-|TRBV6-5|TRBJ2-2|many
TGTGCCAGCAGTTCCCGAGGAGGGGGCACCGGGGAGCTGTTTTTT
CASSSRGGGTGELFF
>-|TRBV3-1/TRBV3-2|TRBJ1-1|-
TGTGCCAGCAGCCAAGATACTGGGGACACTGAAGCTTTCTTT
CASSQDTGDTEAFF